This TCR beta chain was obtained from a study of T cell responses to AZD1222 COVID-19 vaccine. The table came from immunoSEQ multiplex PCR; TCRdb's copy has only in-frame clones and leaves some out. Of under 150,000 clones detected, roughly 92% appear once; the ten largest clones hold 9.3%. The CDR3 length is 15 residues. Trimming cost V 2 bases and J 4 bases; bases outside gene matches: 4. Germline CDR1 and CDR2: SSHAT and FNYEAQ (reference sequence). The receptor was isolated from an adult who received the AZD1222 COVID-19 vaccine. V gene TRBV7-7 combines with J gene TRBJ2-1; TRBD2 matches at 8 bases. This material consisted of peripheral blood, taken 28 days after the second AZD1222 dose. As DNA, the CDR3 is TGTGCCAGCAGCTTAAAGCGGGGGCCATACAATGAGCAGTTCTTC. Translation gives CASSLKRGPYNEQFF.